These 3 T cell receptor beta chains share one sample of origin, sequenced in a study of TIL therapy for anti-PD-1-resistant metastatic lung cancer. The time point here: pre-treatment sample, taken before nivolumab and TIL therapy. The immunoSEQ assay was v3. Here immunoSEQ multiplex PCR was the method, and the copy in TCRdb shows in-frame clones only, minus some. Counted here are approximately 47,000 clones, approximately 86% occurring once; the ten biggest clones make up around 5%. The sequences come from blood, collected at baseline. The receptors were gathered from a person between 25 and 80 years old with non-small cell lung cancer.

This sequence joins TRBV30 and TRBJ1-6; D possibly corresponds to TRBD1 (5 bases). The CDR3 is 13 amino acids. V shed 1 base and J shed 8 bases, with 9 bases lying between them. Germline CDR1 GTSNPN, CDR2 SVGIG (reference sequence). The DNA of the CDR3 is TGTGCCTGGAGTGGGGACGGTGATTCACCCCTCCACTTT. Translating it yields CAWSGDGDSPLHF.

The chain carries TRBV6-5 and TRBJ1-2; D gene uncertain. The length of the CDR3 is 16 residues. Germline assignment: CDR1 MNHEY and CDR2 SVGAGI. V was pared by 2 bases and J by 3 bases, with 16 bases between. CDR3 nucleotides: TGTGCCAGCAGTTACCCACTCGGTGCGGGCGACTATGGCTACACCTTC. Translating gives CASSYPLGAGDYGYTF.

The chain carries TRBV19 and TRBJ2-7; 8 bases line up with TRBD1. After removal of 3 bases from V and 4 bases from J, the junction contained 8 bases not matched to a gene. The CDR3 is 15 amino acids. Looked up from germline, CDR1 is LNHDA and CDR2 is SQIVND (reference sequence). CDR3 residues: CASSIEDREFYEQYF. The CDR3 DNA is TGTGCCAGTAGTATCGAGGACAGGGAATTTTACGAGCAGTACTTC.